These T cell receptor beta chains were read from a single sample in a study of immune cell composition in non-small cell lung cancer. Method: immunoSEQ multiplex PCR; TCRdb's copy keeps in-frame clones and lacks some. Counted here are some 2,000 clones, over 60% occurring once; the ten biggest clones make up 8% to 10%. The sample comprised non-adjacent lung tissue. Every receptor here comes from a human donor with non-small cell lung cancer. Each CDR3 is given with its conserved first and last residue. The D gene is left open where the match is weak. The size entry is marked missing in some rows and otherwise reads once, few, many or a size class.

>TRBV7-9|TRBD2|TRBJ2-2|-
CASSVSGDNTGELFF
TGTGCCAGCAGCGTTAGCGGGGACAACACCGGGGAGCTGTTTTTT
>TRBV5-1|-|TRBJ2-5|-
CASGPSKETQYF
TGCGCCAGCGGCCCTTCCAAAGAGACCCAGTACTTC
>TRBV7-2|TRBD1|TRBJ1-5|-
CASSPSPGVTGGGQPQHF
TGTGCCAGCAGCCCCTCCCCCGGTGTTACAGGGGGCGGACAGCCCCAGCATTTT
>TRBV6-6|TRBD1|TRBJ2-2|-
CASSSSGTGVPGELFF
TGTGCCAGCAGTTCATCCGGGACAGGGGTCCCCGGGGAGCTGTTTTTT
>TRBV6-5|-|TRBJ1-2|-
CASSEQAYGYTF
TGTGCCAGCAGTGAACAGGCCTATGGCTACACCTTC
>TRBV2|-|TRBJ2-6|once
CASSPTGNGANVLTF
TGTGCCAGCAGTCCTACAGGGAACGGGGCCAACGTCCTGACTTTC
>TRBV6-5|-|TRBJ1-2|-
CASSPRQTSGYTF
TGTGCCAGCAGCCCCAGACAGACGAGTGGCTACACCTTC
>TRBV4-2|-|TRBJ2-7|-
CASSHQTGEQYF
TGTGCCAGCAGCCACCAGACAGGCGAGCAGTACTTC
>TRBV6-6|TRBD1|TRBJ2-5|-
CASSYLGTGGLYF
TGTGCCAGCAGTTACTTGGGGACAGGTGGACTGTACTTC
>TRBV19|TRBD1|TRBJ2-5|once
CASSTTGVMKTQYF
TGTGCCAGTAGTACTACAGGGGTTATGAAGACCCAGTACTTC
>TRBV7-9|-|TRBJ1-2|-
CASSFLSTNSYGYTF
TGTGCCAGCAGCTTTCTGTCTACCAACAGTTATGGCTACACCTTC
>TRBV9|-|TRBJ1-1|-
CASSAPQGSGTEAFF
TGTGCCAGCAGCGCTCCCCAGGGTTCGGGCACTGAAGCTTTCTTT
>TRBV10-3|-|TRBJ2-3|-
CAIMGTSTDTQYF
TGTGCCATCATGGGCACTAGCACAGATACGCAGTATTTT
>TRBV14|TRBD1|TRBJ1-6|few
CASSQGGQGRSPLHF
TGTGCCAGCAGCCAAGGCGGACAGGGACGTTCACCCCTCCACTTT
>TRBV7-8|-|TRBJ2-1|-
CASSLDSPGQFF
TGTGCCAGCAGCTTAGACTCGCCAGGGCAGTTCTTC
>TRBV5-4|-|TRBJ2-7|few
CATAGGTGSAYEQYF
TGTGCCACCGCCGGTGGTACAGGCAGCGCCTACGAGCAGTACTTC
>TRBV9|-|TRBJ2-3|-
CASSVASPDTQYF
TGTGCCAGCAGCGTAGCTTCTCCCGATACGCAGTATTTT
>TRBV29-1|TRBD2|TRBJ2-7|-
CSVPSSGGEQYF
TGCAGCGTCCCCTCCTCGGGGGGCGAGCAGTACTTC
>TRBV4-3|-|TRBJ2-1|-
CASSPWANNEQFF
TGCGCCAGCAGCCCCTGGGCCAACAATGAGCAGTTCTTC
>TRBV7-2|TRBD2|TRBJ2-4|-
CASSAGRRNIQYF
TGTGCCAGCAGCGCCGGGAGGAGAAACATTCAGTACTTC
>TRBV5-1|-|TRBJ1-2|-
CASSFEWQGNGYTF
TGCGCCAGCAGCTTCGAATGGCAGGGGAATGGCTACACCTTC
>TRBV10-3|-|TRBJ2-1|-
CAISESDSSSNEQFF
TGTGCCATCAGTGAGTCCGACAGCTCCAGCAATGAGCAGTTCTTC
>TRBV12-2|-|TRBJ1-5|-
CASRPATDLYSNQPQHF
TGTGCAAGTCGCCCAGCGACAGATCTATATAGCAATCAGCCCCAGCATTTT
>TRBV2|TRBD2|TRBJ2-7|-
CASSGGSSYEQYF
TGTGCCAGCAGCGGCGGGAGCTCCTACGAGCAGTACTTC
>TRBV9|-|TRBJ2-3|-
CASSVEEGRGDTQYF
TGTGCCAGCAGCGTAGAGGAGGGCCGAGGAGATACGCAGTATTTT